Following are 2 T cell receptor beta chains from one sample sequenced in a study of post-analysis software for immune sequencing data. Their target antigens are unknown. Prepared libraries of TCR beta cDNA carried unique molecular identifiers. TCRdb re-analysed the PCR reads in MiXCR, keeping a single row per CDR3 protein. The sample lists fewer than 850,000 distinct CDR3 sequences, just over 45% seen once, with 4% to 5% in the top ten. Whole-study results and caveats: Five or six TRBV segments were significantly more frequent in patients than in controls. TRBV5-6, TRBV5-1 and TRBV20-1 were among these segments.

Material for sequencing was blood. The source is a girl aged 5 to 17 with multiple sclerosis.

CDR3 sequence reads: CASSIGQTNEQFF. The CDR3 DNA is TGTGCCAGCAGCATCGGACAGACCAATGAGCAGTTCTTC. The chain combines TRBV7-3 with TRBJ2-1; TRBD1 might be the D (6 bases). V lost 5 bases, J lost 6 bases, and 11 bases lay in between. The CDR3 has 13 residues. The germline V gene has CDR1 SGHTA and CDR2 FQGTGA. Full variable domain (outside the CDR3, taken from reference TRBV7-3 and TRBJ2-1): GAGVSQTPSNKVTEKGKYVELRCDPISGHTALYWYRQSLGQGPEFLIYFQGTGAADDSGLPNDRFFAVRPEGSVSTLKIQRTERGDSAVYLCASSIGQTNEQFFGPGTRLTVL.

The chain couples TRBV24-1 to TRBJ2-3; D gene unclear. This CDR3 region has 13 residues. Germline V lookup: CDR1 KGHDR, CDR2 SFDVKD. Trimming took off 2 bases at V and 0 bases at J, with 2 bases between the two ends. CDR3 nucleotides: TGTGCCACCAGTGATTCTAGCACAGATACGCAGTATTTT. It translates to CATSDSSTDTQYF.